This T cell receptor beta chain comes out of a study of Ad26.COV2.S vaccination and SARS-CoV-2 variants. Whole-study findings and limits: Vaccine and placebo recipients had similar non-spike TCR breadth.

Treatment here: some 20 received Ad26.COV2.S at low or high dose, single or two shots; several received placebo; per-sample allocation not given. Sampling happened 63 days after the first vaccine or placebo injection. Using immunoSEQ multiplex PCR, the repertoire was profiled, and TCRdb retains in-frame clones only, with some absent. The data show some 340,000 clones, about 85% seen once. Of note for this clone: Its antigen is unknown.

The germline CDR1 and CDR2 sequences are SGHNT and YYREEE (reference sequence). With 3 bases removed from V and 6 bases from J, the gap between germline ends came to 6 bases. CDR3 length: 12 amino acids. The chain couples TRBV5-4 to TRBJ2-2, with D unresolved. The receptor was derived from a person aged 18-65 years who received the Ad26.COV2.S COVID-19 vaccine or a placebo. This material consisted of peripheral blood, taken in a trial of Ad26.COV2.S vaccine versus placebo. The CDR3 reads CASSYSPGELFF. The CDR3 DNA is TGTGCCAGCAGCTACTCCCCCGGGGAGCTGTTTTTT.